The T cell receptor beta chain under discussion was sequenced for a study of spatial heterogeneity in lung cancer. Overall study results and limits: At resection, ubiquitous expanded tumor TCRs appeared in blood more than at follow-up.

The CDR3 has 15 residues. Deletions cut 0 bases from V and 5 bases from J, with 13 bases between. Germline V gene lookup returns CDR1 KGHSH and CDR2 LQKENI. Noted time point: blood at routine non-recurrence follow-up after resection. Sequencing covered unsorted whole RNA taken from tumor, nontumor lung or frozen PBMC. This clonotype has more than one count but fewer than ten. Its antigen is not known. A unique molecular identifier was carried by every single TCR cDNA molecule. From the 5' RACE reads, TCRdb called clonotypes with MiXCR, one entry per CDR3 protein. Of around 45,000 distinct CDR3 sequences in the sample, under 25% are singletons; the top ten hold under 8.5%.

The sequencing used PBMCs, collected at follow-up. V is TRBV18 and J is TRBJ2-5; no clear D. The receptor was derived from a female donor with early-stage non-small cell lung cancer. The CDR3 nucleotides read TGTGCCAGCTCACCACCGTCATCTTTGAGGGAGACCCAGTACTTC. It specifies CASSPPSSLRETQYF.